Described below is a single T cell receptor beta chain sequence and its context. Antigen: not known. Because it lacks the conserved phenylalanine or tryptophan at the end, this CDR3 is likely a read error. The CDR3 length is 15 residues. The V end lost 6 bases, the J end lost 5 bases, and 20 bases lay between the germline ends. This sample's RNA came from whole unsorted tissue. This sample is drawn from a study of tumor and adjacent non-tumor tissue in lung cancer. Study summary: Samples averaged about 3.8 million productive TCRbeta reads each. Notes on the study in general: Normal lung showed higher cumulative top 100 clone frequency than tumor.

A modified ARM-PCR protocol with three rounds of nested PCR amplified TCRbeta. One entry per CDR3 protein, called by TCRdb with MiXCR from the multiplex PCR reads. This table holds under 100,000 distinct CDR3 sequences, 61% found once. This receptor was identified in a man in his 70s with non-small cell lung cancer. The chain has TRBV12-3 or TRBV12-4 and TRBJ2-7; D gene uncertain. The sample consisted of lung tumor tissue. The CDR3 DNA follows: TGTGCCAGCAGCGCCTGGTCCCAATTAATGGACGAGCAGTACCTC. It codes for CASSAWSQLMDEQYL.